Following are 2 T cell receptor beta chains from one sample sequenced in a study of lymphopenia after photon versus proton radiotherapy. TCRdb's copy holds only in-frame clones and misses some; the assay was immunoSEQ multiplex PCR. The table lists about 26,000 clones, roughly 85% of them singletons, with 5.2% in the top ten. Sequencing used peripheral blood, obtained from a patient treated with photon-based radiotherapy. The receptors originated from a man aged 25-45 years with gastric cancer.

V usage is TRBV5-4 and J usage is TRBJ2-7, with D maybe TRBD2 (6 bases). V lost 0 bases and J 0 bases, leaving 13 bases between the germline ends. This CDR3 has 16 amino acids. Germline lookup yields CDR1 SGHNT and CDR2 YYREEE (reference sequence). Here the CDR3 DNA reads TGTGCCAGCAGCTTGGGAGGTAGCGGTAGCTCCTACGAGCAGTACTTC. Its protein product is CASSLGGSGSSYEQYF.

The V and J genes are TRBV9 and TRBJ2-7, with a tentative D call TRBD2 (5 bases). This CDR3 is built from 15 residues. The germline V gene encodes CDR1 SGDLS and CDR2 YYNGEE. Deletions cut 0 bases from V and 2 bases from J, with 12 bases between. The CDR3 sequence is CASSVVGEAAYEQYF. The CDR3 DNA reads TGTGCCAGCAGCGTAGTGGGAGAGGCCGCCTACGAGCAGTACTTC. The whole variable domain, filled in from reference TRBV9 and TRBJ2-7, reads DSGVTQTPKHLITATGQRVTLRCSPRSGDLSVYWYQQSLDQGLQFLIQYYNGEERAKGNILERFSAQQFPDLHSELNLSSLELGDSALYFCASSVVGEAAYEQYFGPGTRLTVT.